Listed below are T cell receptor beta chains from one sample, sequenced in a study of cytomegalovirus exposure and HLA in healthy donors. The repertoire was sequenced with immunoSEQ multiplex PCR; TCRdb's copy has only in-frame clones and lacks some. The sample carries 90,000 to 100,000 clones, 69% recorded once. What was sequenced was PBMCs. Source of these receptors: a man aged 50 to 59 in good health and CMV-seronegative. Both conserved end residues are part of each CDR3. A D gene is named only where the DNA matches it firmly. The size entry is marked missing in some rows and otherwise reads once, few, many or a size class.

clone_size	v_call	j_call	d_call	cdr3_aa	cdr3_nt
NA	TRBV5-8	TRBJ1-4	NA	CASSLDSPVNEKLFF	TGTGCCAGCAGCCTCGACAGCCCTGTTAATGAAAAACTGTTTTTT
few	TRBV18	TRBJ2-1	TRBD2	CASSPGLVGNEQFF	TGTGCCAGCTCACCGGGACTAGTCGGCAATGAGCAGTTCTTC
NA	TRBV5-1	TRBJ2-7	NA	CASSLAASGSYEQYF	TGCGCCAGCAGCTTGGCGGCTAGTGGTTCCTACGAGCAGTACTTC
NA	TRBV10-3	TRBJ1-1	NA	CAISGQDQLNTEAFF	TGTGCCATCAGTGGACAGGACCAGCTGAACACTGAAGCTTTCTTT
NA	TRBV7-3	TRBJ2-3	NA	CASSLGGNADTQYF	TGTGCCAGCAGCTTAGGCGGCAACGCAGATACGCAGTATTTT
many	TRBV19	TRBJ2-6	NA	CASSRTISGANVLTF	TGTGCCAGTAGTAGGACAATCTCTGGGGCCAACGTCCTGACTTTC
NA	TRBV5-1	TRBJ2-3	TRBD1	CASSSLTGDTDTQYF	TGCGCCAGCAGCTCCCTGACAGGGGACACAGATACGCAGTATTTT
NA	TRBV7-9	TRBJ1-3	NA	CASSFRGDTIYF	TGTGCCAGCAGCTTTCGGGGGGACACCATATATTTT
NA	TRBV7-6	TRBJ2-5	TRBD2	CASSVGLAGGLQETQYF	TGTGCCAGCAGCGTGGGACTAGCGGGGGGCTTGCAAGAGACCCAGTACTTC
NA	TRBV10-3	TRBJ2-1	TRBD2	CAIAPTSDEQFF	TGTGCCATCGCCCCCACTAGCGATGAGCAGTTCTTC
NA	TRBV5-4	TRBJ2-5	NA	CASSLAASPETQYF	TGTGCCAGCAGCTTGGCCGCCAGTCCGGAGACCCAGTACTTC
NA	TRBV6-5	TRBJ2-3	TRBD2	CASRLAGGPDTQYF	TGTGCCAGCAGGCTAGCGGGGGGGCCAGATACGCAGTATTTT
NA	TRBV28	TRBJ1-1	TRBD1	CASYRDSYTEAFF	TGTGCCAGCTACCGGGACAGTTACACTGAAGCTTTCTTT
NA	TRBV4-2	TRBJ2-3	TRBD2	CASSQDSGGYTDTQYF	TGTGCCAGCAGCCAAGATTCGGGGGGATACACAGATACGCAGTATTTT
NA	TRBV6-1	TRBJ1-1	NA	CASRRINTEAFF	TGTGCCAGCAGGAGAATAAACACTGAAGCTTTCTTT
NA	TRBV19	TRBJ1-5	TRBD1	CASSVDRVVSNQPQHF	TGTGCCAGTAGTGTCGACAGGGTGGTAAGCAATCAGCCCCAGCATTTT
NA	TRBV5-8	TRBJ2-1	NA	CASSLILTVTPYNEQFF	TGTGCCAGCAGCTTGATCCTAACAGTGACCCCCTACAATGAGCAGTTCTTC
NA	TRBV15	TRBJ1-2	TRBD1	CATSSSNQGDGYTF	TGTGCCACCAGCAGTTCCAATCAGGGGGATGGCTACACCTTC
NA	TRBV28	TRBJ2-7	NA	CASSPPQAARGRQYF	TGTGCCAGCAGTCCCCCGCAGGCAGCCAGAGGGCGGCAGTACTTC
few	TRBV27	TRBJ2-3	TRBD2	CASRVLLAGSDTQYF	TGTGCCAGCAGAGTTTTACTAGCGGGATCTGATACGCAGTATTTT
NA	TRBV19	TRBJ1-3	TRBD1	CASSTLTGLGNTIYF	TGTGCCAGTAGCACACTGACAGGGTTGGGAAACACCATATATTTT
NA	TRBV9	TRBJ1-2	NA	CASSASTANYGYTF	TGTGCCAGCAGCGCTTCGACAGCGAACTATGGCTACACCTTC
NA	TRBV6-5	TRBJ2-5	TRBD2	CASRDPGLEETQYF	TGTGCCAGCAGAGACCCGGGACTAGAGGAGACCCAGTACTTC
NA	TRBV5-8	TRBJ1-2	NA	CASSLGTAVNYGYTF	TGTGCCAGCAGCTTGGGGACAGCAGTCAATTATGGCTACACCTTC
NA	TRBV13	TRBJ2-2	TRBD2	CASSPTSWSGTGELFF	TGTGCCAGCAGCCCGACTAGCTGGAGCGGTACCGGGGAGCTGTTTTTT
few	TRBV4-1	TRBJ2-3	NA	CASSQDREGKDTQYF	TGCGCCAGCAGCCAAGACAGGGAAGGTAAAGATACGCAGTATTTT
NA	TRBV11-2	TRBJ2-2	NA	CASSPGADDTGELFF	TGTGCCAGCAGTCCTGGGGCCGACGACACCGGGGAGCTGTTTTTT
NA	TRBV5-1	TRBJ2-1	NA	CASSFRQSYNEQFF	TGCGCCAGCAGCTTTCGACAGTCCTACAATGAGCAGTTCTTC
NA	TRBV28	TRBJ2-2	TRBD2	CASSLWGLAGTNTGELFF	TGTGCCAGCAGTTTATGGGGGTTAGCGGGGACGAACACCGGGGAGCTGTTTTTT
NA	TRBV28	TRBJ1-5	NA	CASSLLSQPQHF	TGTGCCAGCAGTTTACTTTCTCAGCCCCAGCATTTT
NA	TRBV7-9	TRBJ1-4	TRBD1	CASSFGTGSSEKLFF	TGTGCCAGCAGCTTCGGGACAGGGTCGAGTGAAAAACTGTTTTTT
few	TRBV19	TRBJ1-4	NA	CASSNQGLNEKLFF	TGTGCCAGTAGTAACCAGGGGCTTAATGAAAAACTGTTTTTT
NA	TRBV6-1	TRBJ2-3	TRBD2	CASSEAGGSDTQYF	TGTGCCAGCAGTGAGGCGGGAGGATCAGATACGCAGTATTTT
NA	TRBV2	TRBJ1-4	NA	CASSRVSEKLFF	TGTGCCAGCAGCAGGGTATCTGAAAAACTGTTTTTT
NA	TRBV5-4	TRBJ2-3	TRBD2	CASRAGGTDTQYF	TGTGCCAGCAGGGCGGGAGGCACAGATACGCAGTATTTT
NA	TRBV29-1	TRBJ2-4	TRBD1	CSVGRQGAQNIQYF	TGCAGCGTTGGGAGACAGGGGGCCCAAAACATTCAGTACTTC
NA	TRBV9	TRBJ1-5	NA	CASSVADRHQPQHF	TGTGCCAGCAGCGTAGCAGACAGACATCAGCCCCAGCATTTT
NA	TRBV10-3	TRBJ2-5	NA	CAISVWGREETQYF	TGTGCCATCAGTGTGTGGGGGCGGGAAGAGACCCAGTACTTC
few	TRBV6-5	TRBJ2-3	TRBD1	CASSGTGETDTQYF	TGTGCCAGCAGTGGGACAGGGGAAACAGATACGCAGTATTTT
NA	TRBV4-2	TRBJ2-5	TRBD2	CASSQVGLAGGPGLETQYF	TGTGCCAGCAGCCAAGTTGGACTAGCGGGGGGTCCAGGTCTAGAGACCCAGTACTTC
NA	TRBV27	TRBJ1-1	NA	CASSLSGRMNTEAFF	TGTGCCAGCAGTTTATCCGGGAGAATGAACACTGAAGCTTTCTTT